This TCR beta chain came from a study of spatial heterogeneity in lung cancer. The CDR3 has 13 residues. V shed 4 bases and J shed 5 bases, with 8 bases lying between them. Germline CDR1 SGHVS, CDR2 FQNEAQ. Unique molecular identifiers, one per molecule, were present on every TCR cDNA molecule. Each CDR3 protein is one row after TCRdb ran MiXCR on the 5' RACE reads. The sample yields around 45,000 distinct CDR3 sequences, approximately 22% seen once. Time point: blood at routine non-recurrence follow-up after resection. The source material was PBMCs, sampled at follow-up. This sequence was found in a female donor with early-stage non-small cell lung cancer. The chain links TRBV7-8 to TRBJ2-2; D gene unclear. Here the CDR3 reads CASSYGPTGELFF. Written as DNA, the CDR3 is TGTGCCAGCAGCTACGGGCCGACCGGGGAGCTGTTTTTT.